The clone carrying this T cell receptor beta chain has at least ten counts. Its target is unknown. The entry originates in a study of T-cell reconstitution after alpha-beta-depleted transplantation in children. Overall study results and limits: T-cell numbers and diversity, one year after transplant, stemmed largely from T cells that were newly produced. Several hundred expanded graft clones reportedly gave rise to the alpha-beta T cells present about two months after transplant.

A library of TCRbeta sequences, prepared with unique molecular identifiers, was generated. TCRdb re-called the PCR reads through MiXCR, storing one row per CDR3 protein. The sample lists 700,000 to 950,000 distinct CDR3 sequences; roughly 15% were seen once. This specimen consisted of PBMCs, mostly from graft donor cells, obtained 360 days after TCRalphabeta/CD19-depleted stem cell transplant. This receptor was taken from a male patient aged 10 to 17 who had a stem cell transplant for acute lymphoblastic leukemia, so the T cells may come from the graft donor.

The CDR3 sequence is CASTRTEDEKLFF. The CDR3 nucleotides read TGTGCCAGCACCCGGACAGAAGATGAAAAACTGTTTTTT. V usage is TRBV12-3 or TRBV12-4 and J usage is TRBJ1-4, with a tentative D call TRBD1 (6 bases). The CDR3 loop spans 13 amino acids. Trimming shortened V by 7 bases and J by 6 bases, and 12 bases separated the two germline ends.